A selection of T cell receptor beta chains follows, all from one sample in a study of blood T cell repertoires in COVID-19. Libraries were prepared by immunoSEQ multiplex PCR; TCRdb keeps only in-frame clonotypes and omits some of them. Counted here are about 73,000 clones, approximately 92% occurring once; the ten biggest clones make up around 9%. Specimen: peripheral blood. The receptors shown here come from a man older than 75 with acute or convalescent COVID-19. CDR3s leave out the opening cysteine and the closing phenylalanine or tryptophan. Each record gives: J gene, clone size, V gene, CDR3 protein. The size of a clone is reported for some rows only, either as once, few or many, or as a class for expanded clones.

TRBJ2-2 - TRBV19 ASTDPRGGTGELF
TRBJ1-4 - TRBV7-8 ASSYRTGTATNEKLF
TRBJ2-7 few TRBV5-5 ASSLDPGQNSYEQY
TRBJ1-1 - TRBV7-2 ASSLAEAVPIAF
TRBJ2-1 - TRBV11-3 ASSLVSSDEQF
TRBJ2-7 - TRBV12-3/TRBV12-4 ASSFAGYEQY
TRBJ2-2 - TRBV2 ASTRYPTGELF
TRBJ1-2 - TRBV3-1/TRBV3-2 ASSPMPQGVYGYT
TRBJ1-1 - TRBV10-3 AIRNHERAQAF
TRBJ1-1 - TRBV27 ASSWTVELFGAEAF
TRBJ1-1 - TRBV21-1 ASIKGRGTLIMNTEAF
TRBJ1-3 - TRBV29-1 SVDEGTSGNTIY
TRBJ2-1 - TRBV19 ASSAALAGGVEQF
TRBJ2-7 - TRBV30 ASQVGQGLYEQY
TRBJ2-7 - TRBV27 ASRAGAGEQY
TRBJ1-4 once TRBV15 ATSRVKGGNEKLF
TRBJ2-1 - TRBV2 ASSPRTSSPEQF
TRBJ2-1 - TRBV19 ASSPGTSGRLYNEQF
TRBJ1-2 - TRBV5-1 ASSVDREGGYT
TRBJ2-1 - TRBV10-2 ASSETRKEQF
TRBJ2-1 once TRBV30 AWSESSGSGEQF
TRBJ2-7 - TRBV7-8 ASSLDTKYEQY
TRBJ2-1 - TRBV5-4 ARGTGMGEQF
TRBJ2-7 - TRBV2 ASSTDRPVHEQY
TRBJ1-1 - TRBV12-5 ASGLVVSGLRAEAF
TRBJ1-1 - TRBV2 ASRETGANTEAF
TRBJ1-2 - TRBV2 ASSEGTPWGYGYT
TRBJ1-2 - TRBV6-5 ASSRTGGGDGYT
TRBJ1-5 - TRBV6-1 ASSEPPNQPQH
TRBJ1-3 - TRBV5-1 ASSLEGGRSSGNTIY
TRBJ1-2 - TRBV19 ASAPGQGGYGYT
TRBJ1-5 - TRBV5-4 ASSLDGGGINQPQH
TRBJ2-4 - TRBV6-6 ASSYGRIAKNIQY
TRBJ2-5 - TRBV4-1 ASSLAGRAQETQY
TRBJ1-1 - TRBV4-2 ASSFGVEAF
TRBJ2-1 few TRBV7-8 ASSLGAYNEQF
TRBJ2-1 - TRBV30 AWSVLWREQF
TRBJ1-3 - TRBV9 ASSAARVNGNTIY
TRBJ1-1 - TRBV19 ASRDPGTEAF
TRBJ2-7 - TRBV29-1 SVDGHGSGKQY
TRBJ2-2 - TRBV14 ASSPWTETNTGELF
TRBJ2-1 - TRBV9 ASSPRGGLEQF
TRBJ2-3 once TRBV24-1 ATGQGTDTQY
TRBJ1-4 - TRBV19 ASSIRGLNEKLF
TRBJ2-1 - TRBV12-5 ASGLGYGGNEQF
TRBJ2-2 - TRBV14 ASSRDRGPGELF
TRBJ2-3 - TRBV7-8 ASSKGQGLGTDTQY
TRBJ1-5 - TRBV27 ASSRDRGVQPQH
TRBJ2-1 - TRBV10-3 AIGGGNEQF
TRBJ1-1 - TRBV27 ASSPRGRLEAF
TRBJ1-1 - TRBV19 ASSHKGQGILFMNTEAF
TRBJ2-1 - TRBV10-3 AISESGLAGYNEQF
TRBJ1-1 - TRBV3-1/TRBV3-2 AVRDRGQGTEAF
TRBJ2-7 once TRBV5-8 ASSNRGRPEGEQY
TRBJ2-2 few TRBV18 ASSPLPGGGELF